Listed here are 5 T cell receptor beta chains from one sample, sequenced in a study of T cell repertoires in cytomegalovirus infection. Each CDR3 protein is one row after TCRdb ran MiXCR on the reads. The sample holds tens of thousands of distinct CDR3 sequences, around 25% seen once. Their specific antigens are unknown. The sample here was CD8+ T cells from cultured PBMCs, taken from culture after CMV antigen stimulation. Receptor source: a human donor in good health (CMV status not recorded). Some clones in this sample may be carry-over from other donors' samples.

This clonotype was seen only a few times. The rearrangement joins TRBV7-9 to TRBJ2-7, with D tentatively TRBD1 (5 bases). With 5 bases removed from V and 5 bases from J, the gap between germline ends came to 7 bases. The CDR3 spans 11 residues. The V gene's germline CDR1 is SEHNR and CDR2 FQNEAQ (reference sequence). The CDR3 sequence is CASSKTDEQYF. The CDR3 DNA sequence: TGTGCCAGCAGCAAGACAGACGAGCAGTACTTC. Full variable domain (remainder filled in from reference TRBV7-9 and TRBJ2-7): DTGVSQNPRHKITKRGQNVTFRCDPISEHNRLYWYRQTLGQGPEFLTYFQNEAQLEKSRLLSDRFSAERPKGSFSTLEIQRTEQGDSAMYLCASSKTDEQYFGPGTRLTVT.

Many counts were recorded for this clonotype. The V call is TRBV6-5, the J call TRBJ1-3; D gene uncertain. The V gene lost 0 bases and the J gene lost 0 bases, with 9 bases spanning the gap. Per germline, CDR1 MNHEY and CDR2 SVGAGI. This CDR3 is 16 amino acids long. CDR3 in DNA: TGTGCCAGCAGTTACTCGACGGGGTTCTCTGGAAACACCATATATTTT. Translating gives CASSYSTGFSGNTIYF.

J is TRBJ2-4 and V is TRBV27; D is perhaps TRBD1 (6 bases). Germline CDR1 and CDR2: MNHEY and SMNVEV (reference sequence). V was shortened by 7 bases and J by 7 bases, with 14 bases between the two germline ends. This CDR3 spans 13 amino acids. Here the CDR3 DNA reads TGTGCCAGCACCCACAGGGATGGGAACATTCAGTACTTC. Translating gives CASTHRDGNIQYF.

The chain employs TRBV20-1 and TRBJ2-5; D not certain. The CDR3 is made up of 11 amino acids. The V gene's germline CDR1 is DFQATT and CDR2 SNEGSKA (reference sequence). The germline V and J ends were trimmed by 0 bases and 5 bases, with 4 bases remaining between them. The CDR3 region has the DNA TGCAGTGCTAGAGAGTCGGAGACCCAGTACTTC. Protein sequence: CSARESETQYF.

A few counts support this clonotype. The chain employs TRBV20-1 and TRBJ1-4, with a weak D call TRBD1 (5 bases). Germline V CDR1 and CDR2: DFQATT, SNEGSKA (reference sequence). The ends were cut back, 4 bases at V and 4 bases at J, with 19 bases in the middle. The CDR3 covers 16 residues. The chain's CDR3 is CSAKPPGGFVNEKLFF. The DNA of the CDR3 is TGCAGTGCTAAGCCCCCCGGGGGGTTTGTTAATGAAAAACTGTTTTTT.